This T cell receptor (beta chain) comes out of a study of CD8+ T cells in alopecia areata. In the study overall: Among treated patients, oral tofacitinib was administered at 5 to 10 mg twice daily. Scalp area affected, as a percentage, set the severity score of treated patients.

Treatment reported: oral pan-JAK inhibitor, 5-10 mg twice daily. General study points: Lesional scalp, especially alopecia totalis/universalis, showed higher clonality than normal scalp.

Sequencing used cDNA as its template, made by extracting RNA and reverse transcribing it. TCRdb's copy holds only in-frame clones and misses some; the assay was immunoSEQ multiplex PCR. The sample includes fewer than 250,000 clones, 50% to 60% of them seen just once. This clone was detected only a few times. Its specificity is unknown. This clonotype was sampled from a human donor with alopecia areata. The input for sequencing was CD4+ T cells sorted from blood, taken at week 4, from a patient treated with tofacitinib.

The CDR3 loop reads CASRLDASTDTQYF. The DNA for the CDR3 is TGCGCCAGCAGACTCGACGCAAGCACAGATACGCAGTATTTT. The rearrangement links TRBV4-1 to TRBJ2-3; D not certain. The germline gives CDR1 MGHRA, CDR2 YSYEKL. Trimming cost V 6 bases and J 0 bases, with 10 bases left between them. The CDR3 has 14 residues.